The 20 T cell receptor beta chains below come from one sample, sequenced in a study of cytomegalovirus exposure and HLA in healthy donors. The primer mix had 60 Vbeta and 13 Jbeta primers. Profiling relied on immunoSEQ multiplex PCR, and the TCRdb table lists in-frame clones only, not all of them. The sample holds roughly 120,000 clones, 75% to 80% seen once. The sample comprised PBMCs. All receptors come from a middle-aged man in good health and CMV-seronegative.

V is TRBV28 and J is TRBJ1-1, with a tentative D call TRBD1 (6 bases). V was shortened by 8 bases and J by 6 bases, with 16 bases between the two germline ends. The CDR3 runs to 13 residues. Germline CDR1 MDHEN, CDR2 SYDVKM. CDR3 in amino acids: CASEVQGVPEAFF. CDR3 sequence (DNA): TGTGCCAGCGAAGTACAGGGTGTTCCTGAAGCTTTCTTT.

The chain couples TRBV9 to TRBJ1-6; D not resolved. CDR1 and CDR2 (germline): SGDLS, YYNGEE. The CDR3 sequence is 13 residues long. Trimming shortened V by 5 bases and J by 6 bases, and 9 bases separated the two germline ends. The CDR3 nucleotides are TGTGCCAGCAGGGAAACGGGTAATTCACCCCTCCACTTT. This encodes CASRETGNSPLHF.

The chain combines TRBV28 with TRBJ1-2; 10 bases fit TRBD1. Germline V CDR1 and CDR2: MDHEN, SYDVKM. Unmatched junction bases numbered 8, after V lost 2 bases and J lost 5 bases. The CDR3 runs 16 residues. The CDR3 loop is CASSLVGTGEDYGYTF. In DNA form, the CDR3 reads TGTGCCAGCAGTTTAGTGGGGACAGGGGAGGATTATGGCTACACCTTC.

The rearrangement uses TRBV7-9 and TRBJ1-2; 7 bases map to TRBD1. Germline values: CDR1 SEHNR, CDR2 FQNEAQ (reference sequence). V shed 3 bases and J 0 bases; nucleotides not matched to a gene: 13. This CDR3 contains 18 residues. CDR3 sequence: CASSFPERTGWANYGYTF. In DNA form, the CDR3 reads TGTGCCAGCAGCTTCCCGGAGAGGACAGGCTGGGCTAACTATGGCTACACCTTC.

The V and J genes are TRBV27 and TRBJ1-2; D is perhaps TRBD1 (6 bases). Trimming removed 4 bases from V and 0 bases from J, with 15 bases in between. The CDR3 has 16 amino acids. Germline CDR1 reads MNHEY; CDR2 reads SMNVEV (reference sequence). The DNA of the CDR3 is TGTGCCAGCAGTTCAGCACAGGGCTGGGCTAACTATGGCTACACCTTC. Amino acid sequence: CASSSAQGWANYGYTF.

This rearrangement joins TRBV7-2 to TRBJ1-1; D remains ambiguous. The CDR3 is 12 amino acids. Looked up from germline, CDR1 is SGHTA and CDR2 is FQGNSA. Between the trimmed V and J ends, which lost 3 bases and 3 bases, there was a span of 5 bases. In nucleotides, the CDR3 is TGTGCCAGCAGCTTTTCAGACACTGAAGCTTTCTTT. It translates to CASSFSDTEAFF.

The CDR3 spells CAVQTGKGTEAFF. CDR3 bases: TGTGCCGTGCAGACAGGGAAGGGCACTGAAGCTTTCTTT. V usage is TRBV28 and J usage is TRBJ1-1, with 7 bases lining up with TRBD1. J lost 4 bases, V lost 11 bases, and 10 bases had no gene match. The germline V gene encodes CDR1 MDHEN and CDR2 SYDVKM. The CDR3 totals 13 residues.

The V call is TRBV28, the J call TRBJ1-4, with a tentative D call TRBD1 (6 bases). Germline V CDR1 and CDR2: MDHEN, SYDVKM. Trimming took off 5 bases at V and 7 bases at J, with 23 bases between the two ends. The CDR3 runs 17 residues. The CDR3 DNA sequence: TGTGCCAGCAGTCAAAACAACTACAGGGCCCTGGGTGAAAAACTGTTTTTT. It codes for CASSQNNYRALGEKLFF.

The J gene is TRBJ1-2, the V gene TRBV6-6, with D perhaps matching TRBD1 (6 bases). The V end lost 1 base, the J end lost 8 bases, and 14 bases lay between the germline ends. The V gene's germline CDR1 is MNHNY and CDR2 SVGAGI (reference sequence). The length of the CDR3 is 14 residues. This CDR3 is CASSYYPGAEGYTF. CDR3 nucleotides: TGTGCCAGCAGTTACTATCCAGGGGCGGAAGGCTACACCTTC.

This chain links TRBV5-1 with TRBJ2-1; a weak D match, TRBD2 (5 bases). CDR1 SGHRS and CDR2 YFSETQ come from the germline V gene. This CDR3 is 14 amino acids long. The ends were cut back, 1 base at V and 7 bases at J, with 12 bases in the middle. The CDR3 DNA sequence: TGCGCCAGCAGCTTGCTTAACCGGGGAAATGAGCAGTTCTTC. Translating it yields CASSLLNRGNEQFF.

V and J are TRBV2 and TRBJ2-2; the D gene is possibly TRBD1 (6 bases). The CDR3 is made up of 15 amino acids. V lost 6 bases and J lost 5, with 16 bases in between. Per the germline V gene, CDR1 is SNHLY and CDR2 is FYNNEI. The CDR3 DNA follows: TGTGCCAGCAGGAGAGGGACATCTAGGACCGGGGAGCTGTTTTTT. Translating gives CASRRGTSRTGELFF.

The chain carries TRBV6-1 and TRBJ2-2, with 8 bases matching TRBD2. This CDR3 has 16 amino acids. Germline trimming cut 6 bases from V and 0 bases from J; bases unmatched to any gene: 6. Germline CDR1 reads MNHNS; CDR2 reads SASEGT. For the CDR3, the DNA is TGTGCCAGCAGCGAACAACTAGCGGCGAACACCGGGGAGCTGTTTTTT. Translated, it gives CASSEQLAANTGELFF.

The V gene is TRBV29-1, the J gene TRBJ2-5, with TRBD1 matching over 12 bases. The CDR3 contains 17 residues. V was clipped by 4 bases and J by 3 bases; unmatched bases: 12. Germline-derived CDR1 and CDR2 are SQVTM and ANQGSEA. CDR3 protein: CSVAGTGGERAKETQYF. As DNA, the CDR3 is TGCAGCGTTGCCGGGACAGGGGGCGAACGGGCCAAAGAGACCCAGTACTTC.

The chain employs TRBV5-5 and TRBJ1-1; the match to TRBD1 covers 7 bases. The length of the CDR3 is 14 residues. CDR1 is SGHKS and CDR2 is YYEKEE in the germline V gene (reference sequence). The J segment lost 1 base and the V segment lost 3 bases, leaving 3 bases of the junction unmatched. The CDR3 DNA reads TGTGCCAGCAGCTGGGGGACAGCGAACACTGAAGCTTTCTTT. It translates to CASSWGTANTEAFF.

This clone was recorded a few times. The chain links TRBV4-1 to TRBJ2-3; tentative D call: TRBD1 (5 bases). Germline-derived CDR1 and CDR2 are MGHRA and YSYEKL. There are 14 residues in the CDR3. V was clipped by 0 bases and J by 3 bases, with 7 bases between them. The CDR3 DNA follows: TGCGCCAGCAGCCAAGATTCAGGGACAGATACGCAGTATTTT. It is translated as CASSQDSGTDTQYF.

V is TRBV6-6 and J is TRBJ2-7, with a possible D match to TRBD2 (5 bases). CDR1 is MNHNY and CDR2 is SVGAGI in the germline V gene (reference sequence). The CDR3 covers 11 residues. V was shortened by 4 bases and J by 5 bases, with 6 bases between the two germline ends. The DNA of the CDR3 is TGTGCCAGCAGTTGGGAGCACGAGCAGTACTTC. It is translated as CASSWEHEQYF.

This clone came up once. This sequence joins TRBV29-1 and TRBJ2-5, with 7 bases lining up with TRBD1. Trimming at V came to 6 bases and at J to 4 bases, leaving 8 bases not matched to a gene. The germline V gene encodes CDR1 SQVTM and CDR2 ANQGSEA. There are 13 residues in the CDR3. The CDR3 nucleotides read TGCAGCGTGCTAACAGGGGTGTTAGAGACCCAGTACTTC. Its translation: CSVLTGVLETQYF.

In DNA, the CDR3 is TGTGCCAGTCACAGGGGGTTTTCTGGAAACACCATATATTTT. It translates to CASHRGFSGNTIYF. The chain uses TRBV19 and TRBJ1-3, with TRBD1 matching over 8 bases. The CDR3 loop spans 14 amino acids. With V trimmed by 8 bases and J by 1 base, 4 bases remained unmatched. Looked up from germline, CDR1 is LNHDA and CDR2 is SQIVND (reference sequence).

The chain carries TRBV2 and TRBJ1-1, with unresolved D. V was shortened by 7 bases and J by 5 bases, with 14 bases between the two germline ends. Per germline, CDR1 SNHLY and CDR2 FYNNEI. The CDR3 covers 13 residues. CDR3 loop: CASNGDARTEAFF. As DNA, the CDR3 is TGTGCCAGCAACGGGGATGCGAGGACTGAAGCTTTCTTT.

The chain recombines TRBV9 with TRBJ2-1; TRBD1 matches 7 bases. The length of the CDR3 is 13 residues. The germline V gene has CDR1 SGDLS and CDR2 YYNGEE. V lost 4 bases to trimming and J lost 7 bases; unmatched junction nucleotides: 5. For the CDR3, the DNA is TGTGCCAGCAGCAAAGAGGGACAGAATGAGCAGTTCTTC. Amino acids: CASSKEGQNEQFF.